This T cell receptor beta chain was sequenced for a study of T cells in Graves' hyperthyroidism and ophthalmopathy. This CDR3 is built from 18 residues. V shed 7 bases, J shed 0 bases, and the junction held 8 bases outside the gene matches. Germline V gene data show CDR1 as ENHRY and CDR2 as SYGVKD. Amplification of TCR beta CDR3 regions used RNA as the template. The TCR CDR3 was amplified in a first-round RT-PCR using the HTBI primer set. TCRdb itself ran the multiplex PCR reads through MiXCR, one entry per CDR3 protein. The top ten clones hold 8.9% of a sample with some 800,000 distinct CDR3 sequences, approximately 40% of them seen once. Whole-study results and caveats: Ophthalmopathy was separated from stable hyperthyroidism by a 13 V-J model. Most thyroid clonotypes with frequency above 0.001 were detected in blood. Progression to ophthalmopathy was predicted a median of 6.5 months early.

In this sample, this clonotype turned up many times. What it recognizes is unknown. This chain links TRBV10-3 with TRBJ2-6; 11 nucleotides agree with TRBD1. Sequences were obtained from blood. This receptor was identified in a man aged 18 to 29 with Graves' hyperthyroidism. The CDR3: CAITEGQGGSSGANVLTF. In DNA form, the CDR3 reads TGTGCCATCACCGAGGGACAGGGGGGTTCCTCTGGGGCCAACGTCCTGACTTTC.